This T cell receptor beta chain emerged from a study of PD-1 blockade in classical Hodgkin lymphoma. CDR3 size: 14 residues. V lost 4 bases and J lost 1; bases outside the gene matches: 1. Germline CDR1 and CDR2: MNHNS and SASEGT. Only in-frame clones appear in the TCRdb table, and some are missing; sequencing was by immunoSEQ multiplex PCR. This sample has about 34,000 clones, with over 65% found just once. All patients experienced relapse after autologous stem cell transplantation, and brentuximab vedotin exposure was variable. This receptor was obtained from a human donor with classical Hodgkin lymphoma. The gene calls are TRBV6-1 and TRBJ2-5; 9 nucleotides agree with TRBD2. Sequences were derived from peripheral blood mononuclear cells (PBMCs), sampled before the second cycle of nivolumab. In DNA form, the CDR3 reads TGTGCCAGCAGTGGCGGGGGGGCCCAAGAGACCCAGTACTTC. Its translation is CASSGGGAQETQYF.